This T cell receptor (beta chain) is from a study of blood T cell repertoires in COVID-19. On the study more broadly: In each case, the material was cDNA or gDNA derived from T cells, B-cell-depleted T cells, or PBMCs.

The germline V gene encodes CDR1 SGHDT and CDR2 YYEEEE. V lost 6 bases to trimming and J lost 1 base, with 7 bases between them. The CDR3 runs to 12 residues. The repertoire was sequenced with immunoSEQ multiplex PCR; TCRdb's copy has only in-frame clones and lacks some. The sample has roughly 28,000 clones, around 86% seen once. The TCR originated in an older man with acute or convalescent COVID-19. The specimen sequenced was peripheral blood. J is TRBJ1-1 and V is TRBV5-6; D is unresolved. CDR3 DNA sequence: TGTGCCAGCAATCGCAGGAACACTGAAGCTTTCTTT. Encoded protein: CASNRRNTEAFF.